The 25 T cell receptor beta chains below come from one sample, sequenced in a study of blood T cells in healthy people across ages. PCR was performed a second time for about 7 to 11 cycles using a sample-barcoded 5' primer and a J-beta primer mix. In TCRdb, the 5' RACE reads were re-called with MiXCR into one record per CDR3 protein. The table lists roughly 410,000 distinct CDR3 sequences, approximately 47% of them singletons. The sequenced sample was blood. These receptor sequences come from a man aged 55-75 years in good health.

This clonotype was detected a few times. A much larger clonotype is one base distant, so this may be a read error. The chain has TRBV14 and TRBJ2-7; D not certain. V was trimmed by 0 bases and J by 7 bases, leaving 16 bases between them. Germline V gene data show CDR1 as SGHDN and CDR2 as FVKESK. The CDR3 has 15 residues. CDR3 DNA sequence: TGTGCCAGCAGCCAAGATCTCGGGTTCGACAAGGAGCAGTACTTC. Translated: CASSQDLGFDKEQYF.

The chain carries TRBV3-1 and TRBJ2-7, with 7 bases aligning to TRBD2. CDR1 and CDR2 from the germline V gene are LGHDT and YNNKEL (reference sequence). The V gene end was trimmed by 8 bases and the J gene end by 0 bases; junction bases not matched to a gene: 7. CDR3 length: 14 residues. CDR3 loop: CASGLAGDSYEQYF. The CDR3 DNA sequence: TGTGCCAGCGGCCTTGCGGGGGACTCCTACGAGCAGTACTTC.

This chain joins TRBV29-1 and TRBJ2-2; 9 nucleotides align to TRBD1. Germline V gene lookup returns CDR1 SQVTM and CDR2 ANQGSEA. V shed 6 bases and J 6 bases; nucleotides not matched to a gene: 11. This CDR3 contains 15 residues. Here the CDR3 reads CSVSKGQGVSGELFF. In DNA form, the CDR3 reads TGCAGCGTGTCGAAGGGACAGGGAGTTTCCGGGGAGCTGTTTTTT.

This clonotype was detected only a few times. This chain links TRBV6-5 with TRBJ2-7, with D unclear. V was clipped by 0 bases and J by 7 bases, with 22 bases between them. The CDR3 totals 17 residues. Germline values: CDR1 MNHEY, CDR2 SVGAGI. In DNA, the CDR3 is TGTGCCAGCAGTTACTCGAACTCAAGAGGCTACCCTCGGGAGCAGTACTTC. Protein product: CASSYSNSRGYPREQYF.

V usage is TRBV11-1 and J usage is TRBJ2-3; 7 bases fit TRBD1. V was clipped by 3 bases and J by 1 base; unmatched bases: 4. The germline V gene encodes CDR1 SGHAT and CDR2 FQDESV (reference sequence). The CDR3 totals 15 residues. The chain's CDR3 is CASSFRGGGTDTQYF. The CDR3 DNA is TGTGCCAGCAGCTTTAGAGGGGGCGGCACAGATACGCAGTATTTT.

The CDR3 DNA follows: TGCAGCGTCTCCCCTGCCGCTTACAATGAGCAGTACTTC. It is translated as CSVSPAAYNEQYF. This chain connects TRBV29-1 to TRBJ2-1; the D is unclear. Gene TRBJ2-7 matches the end of the DNA better, so the J call may be wrong. CDR3 length equals 13 residues. Germline values: CDR1 SQVTM, CDR2 ANQGSEA.

V usage is TRBV20-1 and J usage is TRBJ2-1; tentatively, D is TRBD2 (6 bases). This CDR3 contains 15 residues. Per the germline V gene, CDR1 is DFQATT and CDR2 is SNEGSKA (reference sequence). Trimming stripped 0 bases from V and 5 bases from J, with 14 bases between. The CDR3 loop is CSARDPSGYNNEQFF. For the CDR3, the DNA is TGCAGTGCTAGAGATCCCAGCGGGTACAACAATGAGCAGTTCTTC.

This chain uses TRBV3-1 with TRBJ2-3, with D possibly matching TRBD2 (6 bases). CDR3 length: 16 residues. Per germline, CDR1 LGHDT and CDR2 YNNKEL (reference sequence). Trimming removed 4 bases from V and 1 base from J, with 15 bases in between. CDR3 DNA sequence: TGTGCCAGCAGCCCCCGCGGGGCGCGGGGCACAGATACGCAGTATTTT. This codes for CASSPRGARGTDTQYF.

A note on this clonotype: A read error may be the cause here, since a much bigger clone is one base away. For the CDR3, the DNA is TGCAGCGTTGACGGGGACCAAGCCTCCTACGATGAGCAGTTCTTC. It translates to CSVDGDQASYDEQFF. V gene TRBV29-1 combines with J gene TRBJ2-1; D may be TRBD1 or TRBD2 (5 bases each). CDR1 and CDR2 from the germline V gene are SQVTM and ANQGSEA. The CDR3 totals 15 residues.

This rearrangement joins TRBV28 to TRBJ2-5; TRBD2 matches 9 bases. CDR3 length equals 17 residues. V dropped 4 bases and J dropped 5; count of bases not matched to a gene: 14. Germline V lookup: CDR1 MDHEN, CDR2 SYDVKM. CDR3 bases: TGTGCCAGCAGTTCCCCAGGCAGTAGCGGGAGACAGGAGACCCAGTACTTC. This encodes CASSSPGSSGRQETQYF.

The genes are TRBV12-3 or TRBV12-4 and TRBJ1-5; D perhaps matches TRBD1 (5 bases). The CDR3 sequence is 15 residues long. V lost 3 bases, J lost 2 bases, and 11 bases lay in between. CDR3 protein: CASSFGQGGNQPQHF. The CDR3 DNA reads TGTGCCAGCAGTTTCGGGCAGGGTGGCAATCAGCCCCAGCATTTT.

The chain couples TRBV20-1 to TRBJ2-1; TRBD2 might be the D (5 bases). Germline values: CDR1 DFQATT, CDR2 SNEGSKA (reference sequence). V lost 5 bases to trimming and J lost 6 bases, with 11 bases between them. The CDR3 loop spans 12 amino acids. CDR3 region: CSAGSGINEQFF. The CDR3 nucleotides read TGCAGTGCTGGGTCCGGGATCAATGAGCAGTTCTTC.

The table lists this clonotype with a few counts. The rearrangement uses TRBV25-1 and TRBJ2-1; 10 positions agree with TRBD2. Germline lookup yields CDR1 MGHDK and CDR2 SYGVNS. This CDR3 has 17 residues. J gave up 9 bases and V 8 bases, and 19 bases lay outside the gene matches. The CDR3: CASGGIVRSGRAGEQFF. CDR3 bases: TGTGCCAGCGGCGGCATTGTCCGGAGCGGGAGGGCCGGTGAGCAGTTCTTC.

This clonotype occurred a few times. The V gene is TRBV27, the J gene TRBJ2-7, with 9 bases that match TRBD1. V lost 0 bases and J lost 2; bases outside the gene matches: 5. This CDR3 contains 16 residues. The germline gives CDR1 MNHEY, CDR2 SMNVEV (reference sequence). CDR3 nucleotide sequence: TGTGCCAGCAGTTTATCGGACAGGGGACGAGCCTACGAGCAGTACTTC. Protein product: CASSLSDRGRAYEQYF.

The count of this clonotype is one. The chain carries TRBV29-1 and TRBJ1-4, with D perhaps matching TRBD1 (5 bases). With 4 bases removed from V and 4 bases from J, the gap between germline ends came to 16 bases. The CDR3 contains 15 residues. Germline loops: CDR1 SQVTM, CDR2 ANQGSEA. The CDR3 DNA follows: TGCAGCGTTGCCCCCGGGGGGGTAGTTAATGAAAAACTGTTTTTT. Translated, it gives CSVAPGGVVNEKLFF.

This chain joins TRBV11-2 and TRBJ1-1; D is unresolved. The CDR3 is made up of 13 amino acids. Germline V gene lookup returns CDR1 SGHAT and CDR2 FQNNGV. The V gene lost 5 bases and the J gene lost 8 bases, with 15 bases spanning the gap. CDR3 amino acids: CASSVAAPREAFF. The CDR3 bases are TGTGCCAGCAGCGTAGCGGCACCCCGCGAAGCTTTCTTT.

The chain couples TRBV20-1 to TRBJ1-1, with D possibly matching TRBD1 (5 bases). This CDR3 is built from 15 residues. Germline CDR1 is DFQATT and CDR2 is SNEGSKA (reference sequence). V gave up 3 bases and J gave up 1 base, with 15 bases separating them. CDR3 bases: TGCAGTGCTAGGAGTAGGACAACAGGGAACACTGAAGCTTTCTTT. Protein sequence: CSARSRTTGNTEAFF.

The CDR3 protein is CASSSGQAAGYGYTF. In nucleotides, the CDR3 is TGCGCCAGCAGCTCAGGACAGGCCGCTGGCTATGGCTACACCTTC. The V call is TRBV5-1, the J call TRBJ1-2; 7 nucleotides match TRBD1. CDR3 length: 15 residues. Germline V CDR1 and CDR2: SGHRS, YFSETQ. Trimming removed 3 bases from V and 4 bases from J; junction bases left unmatched: 9. Filled out from reference TRBV5-1 and TRBJ1-2, the complete variable domain reads KAGVTQTPRYLIKTRGQQVTLSCSPISGHRSVSWYQQTPGQGLQFLFEYFSETQRNKGNFPGRFSGRQFSNSRSEMNVSTLELGDSALYLCASSSGQAAGYGYTFGSGTRLTVV.

The chain uses TRBV20-1 and TRBJ2-1, with 10 positions matching TRBD2. V trimming: 6 bases; J trimming: 3 bases; junction bases outside the gene matches: 8. The length of the CDR3 is 15 residues. CDR1 and CDR2 (germline): DFQATT, SNEGSKA (reference sequence). The CDR3 reads CSALAGGRDYNEQFF. CDR3 nucleotide sequence: TGCAGTGCCTTAGCGGGAGGAAGGGACTACAATGAGCAGTTCTTC.

The rearrangement uses TRBV7-3 and TRBJ1-1; no clear D gene. Germline CDR1 SGHTA, CDR2 FQGTGA. V was trimmed by 3 bases and J by 5 bases, leaving 10 bases between them. There are 13 residues in the CDR3. CDR3 DNA sequence: TGTGCCAGCAGCTTTGAAGGTAGGACTGAAGCTTTCTTT. It translates to CASSFEGRTEAFF.

The sample holds many counts of this clonotype. The chain recombines TRBV5-1 with TRBJ2-7; 12 bases are a match to TRBD2. Germline-derived CDR1 and CDR2 are SGHRS and YFSETQ. The CDR3 sequence is 14 residues long. After removal of 2 bases from V and 6 bases from J, the junction contained 3 bases not matched to a gene. CDR3 nucleotide sequence: TGCGCCAGCAGCTTAGGACTAGCGGGATCCGAGCAGTACTTC. This encodes CASSLGLAGSEQYF. The full variable domain, in which reference TRBV5-1 and TRBJ2-7 provide the parts outside the CDR3, is KAGVTQTPRYLIKTRGQQVTLSCSPISGHRSVSWYQQTPGQGLQFLFEYFSETQRNKGNFPGRFSGRQFSNSRSEMNVSTLELGDSALYLCASSLGLAGSEQYFGPGTRLTVT.

Worth noting for this clonotype: The DNA is omitted, as the CDR3 cannot be located on it reliably, and the CDR3 follows TCRdb's listing. The chain combines TRBV6-5 with TRBJ1-4; TRBD1 is taken as the D call from the table, unchecked against the DNA. Germline loops: CDR1 MNHEY, CDR2 SVGAGI. The CDR3 region is 16 residues in length, termini included. The CDR3 sequence is CASSYSAPATNEKLFF.

This clonotype showed up just once. The chain combines TRBV27 with TRBJ1-2; a weak D match, TRBD1 (6 bases). The ends were cut back, 6 bases at V and 0 bases at J, with 14 bases in the middle. CDR1 is MNHEY, CDR2 SMNVEV, per germline (reference sequence). This CDR3 comprises 15 residues. The CDR3: CASRKGGKANYGYTF. The CDR3 DNA is TGTGCCAGCAGGAAAGGGGGGAAGGCTAACTATGGCTACACCTTC.

This sequence joins TRBV29-1 and TRBJ2-1; no definite D call. Germline CDR1 is SQVTM and CDR2 is ANQGSEA. The CDR3 loop spans 10 amino acids. Trimming removed 7 bases at V and 10 bases at J, with 11 bases between. The DNA for the CDR3 is TGCAGCGCTGACTCCCTCGAGCAGTTCTTC. It translates to CSADSLEQFF.

This clonotype was recorded a few times. The chain is built from TRBV4-3 and TRBJ2-3; TRBD2 agrees at 9 bases. The germline CDR1 and CDR2 sequences are LGHNA and YSLEER. CDR3 length: 13 residues. J gave up 6 bases and V 6 bases, and 4 bases lay outside the gene matches. The CDR3 spells CASRPGLADTQYF. As DNA, the CDR3 is TGCGCCAGCAGGCCCGGACTAGCGGATACGCAGTATTTT.